This T cell receptor beta chain was profiled in a study of regulatory T cells in long-lasting Graves disease. Study as a whole: Persistent Graves' disease denoted over 5 years of antithyroid drugs plus positive TSH receptor antibodies.

Overall study results and limits: Persistent Graves' patients showed less TCR diversity than newly diagnosed ones.

Trimming removed 2 bases from V and 13 bases from J, with 12 bases in between. The CDR3 sequence is 13 residues long. Germline V lookup: CDR1 LGHDT, CDR2 YNNKEL (reference sequence). CDR3-region Arm-PCR and iRepertoire HTBI primers produced the TCR beta libraries. Using its own MiXCR run on the multiplex PCR reads, TCRdb lists one record per CDR3 protein. Of 600,000 to 850,000 distinct CDR3 sequences in the sample, approximately 31% were seen once. As for time point: persistent/refractory GD, antithyroid drugs over 5 years with positive TRAb. Making the TCR library involved RNA that had been extracted from PBMCs. An endocrinology department in Xi'an, China, supplied the patients. For this clonotype: Its specificity is unknown.

This sequence was found in a female donor with Graves disease. The chain is built from TRBV3-1 and TRBJ1-6; no definite D call. The sequencing here drew on peripheral blood mononuclear cells (PBMCs), taken when the disease was refractory, from a patient treated with antithyroid drugs. CDR3 bases: TGTGCCAGCAGCCAAAGGTCTACGCGTCCCCTCCACTTT. The encoded protein is CASSQRSTRPLHF.